This T cell receptor (beta chain) was captured by sequencing in a study of T cell responses to AZD1222 COVID-19 vaccine. Study-level findings and limits: Just a handful of AZD1222 recipients tested seropositive at baseline. Along spike, vaccine-associated CD4 TCRs were found throughout, with dominance at 160-218 and 743-854. No repertoire was sampled before or during the peak T cell response, only after it.

TCRdb keeps only in-frame clones here, not all; method: immunoSEQ multiplex PCR. The sample has over 150,000 clones, 88% seen once. The CDR3 loop spans 14 amino acids. The V end was cut by 1 base, the J end by 6 bases, with 10 bases between. Germline V CDR1 and CDR2: LGHNA, YSLEER. Concerning this clone: Its matching antigen is unknown.

This chain uses TRBV4-3 with TRBJ2-1; D is unclear. The TCR comes from an adult in good health. Sequencing used peripheral blood, obtained on day 0 of AZD1222 vaccination. Here the CDR3 reads CASSQAGHSNEQFF. DNA for the CDR3: TGCGCCAGCAGCCAAGCAGGTCACAGCAATGAGCAGTTCTTC.